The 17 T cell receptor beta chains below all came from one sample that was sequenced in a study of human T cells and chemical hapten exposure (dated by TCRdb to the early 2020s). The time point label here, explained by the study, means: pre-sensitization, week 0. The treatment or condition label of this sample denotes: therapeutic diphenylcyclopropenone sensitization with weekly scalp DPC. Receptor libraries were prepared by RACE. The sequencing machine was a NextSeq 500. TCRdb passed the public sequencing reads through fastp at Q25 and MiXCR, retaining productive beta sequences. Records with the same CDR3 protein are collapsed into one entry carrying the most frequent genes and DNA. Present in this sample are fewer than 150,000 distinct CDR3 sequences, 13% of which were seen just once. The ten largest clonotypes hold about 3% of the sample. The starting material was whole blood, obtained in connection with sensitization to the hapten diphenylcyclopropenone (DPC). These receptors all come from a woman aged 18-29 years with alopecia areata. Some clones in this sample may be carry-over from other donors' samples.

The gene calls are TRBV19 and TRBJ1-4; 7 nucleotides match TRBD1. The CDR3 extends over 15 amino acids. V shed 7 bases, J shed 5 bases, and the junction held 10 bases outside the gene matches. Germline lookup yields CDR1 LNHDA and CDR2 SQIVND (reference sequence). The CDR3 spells CASIQRTGLNEKLFF. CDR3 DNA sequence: TGTGCCAGTATCCAACGGACAGGCCTAAATGAAAAACTGTTTTTT.

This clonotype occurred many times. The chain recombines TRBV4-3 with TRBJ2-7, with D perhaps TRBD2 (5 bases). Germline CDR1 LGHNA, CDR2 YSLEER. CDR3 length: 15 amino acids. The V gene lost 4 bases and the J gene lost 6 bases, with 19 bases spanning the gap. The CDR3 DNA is TGCGCCAGCAGCCCCCCAAAGGAAAGGAGGCCCGAGCAGTACTTC. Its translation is CASSPPKERRPEQYF.

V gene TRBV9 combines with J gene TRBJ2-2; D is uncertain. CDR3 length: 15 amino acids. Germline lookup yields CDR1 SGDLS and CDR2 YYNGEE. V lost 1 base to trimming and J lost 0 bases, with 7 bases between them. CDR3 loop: CASSVLTANTGELFF. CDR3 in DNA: TGTGCCAGCAGCGTACTCACAGCGAACACCGGGGAGCTGTTTTTT. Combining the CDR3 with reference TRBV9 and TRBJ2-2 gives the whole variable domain DSGVTQTPKHLITATGQRVTLRCSPRSGDLSVYWYQQSLDQGLQFLIQYYNGEERAKGNILERFSAQQFPDLHSELNLSSLELGDSALYFCASSVLTANTGELFFGEGSRLTVL.

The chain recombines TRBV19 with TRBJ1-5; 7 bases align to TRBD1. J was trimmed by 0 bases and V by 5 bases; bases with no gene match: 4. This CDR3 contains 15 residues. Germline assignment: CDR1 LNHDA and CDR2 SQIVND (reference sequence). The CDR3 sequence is CASSPQGGSNQPQHF. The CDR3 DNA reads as TGTGCCAGTAGTCCGCAGGGGGGTAGCAATCAGCCCCAGCATTTT.

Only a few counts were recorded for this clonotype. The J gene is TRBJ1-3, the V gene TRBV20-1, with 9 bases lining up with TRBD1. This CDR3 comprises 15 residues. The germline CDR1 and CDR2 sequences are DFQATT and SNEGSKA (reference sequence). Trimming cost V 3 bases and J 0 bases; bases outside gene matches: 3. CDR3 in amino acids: CSARDRGDSGNTIYF. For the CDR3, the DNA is TGCAGTGCTAGGGACAGGGGCGACTCTGGAAACACCATATATTTT.

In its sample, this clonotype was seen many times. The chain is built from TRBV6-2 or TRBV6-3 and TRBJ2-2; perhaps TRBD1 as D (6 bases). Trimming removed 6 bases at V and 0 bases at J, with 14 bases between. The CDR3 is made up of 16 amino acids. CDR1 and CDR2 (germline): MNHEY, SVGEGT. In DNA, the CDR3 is TGTGCCAGCAGCGTGGTGGCAGGGGCGAACACCGGGGAGCTGTTTTTT. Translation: CASSVVAGANTGELFF.

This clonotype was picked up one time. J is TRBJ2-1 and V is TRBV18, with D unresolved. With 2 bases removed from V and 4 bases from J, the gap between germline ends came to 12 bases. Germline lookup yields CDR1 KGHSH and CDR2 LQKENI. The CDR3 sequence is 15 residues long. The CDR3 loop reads CASSPDNSNYNEQFF. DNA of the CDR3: TGTGCCAGCTCACCAGACAATTCCAATTACAATGAGCAGTTCTTC.

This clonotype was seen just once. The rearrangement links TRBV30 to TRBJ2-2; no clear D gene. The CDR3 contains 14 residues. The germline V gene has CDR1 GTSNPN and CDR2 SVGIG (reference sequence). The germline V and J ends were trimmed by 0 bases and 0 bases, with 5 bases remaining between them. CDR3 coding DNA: TGTGCCTGGAGTGTTGGGACGAACACCGGGGAGCTGTTTTTT. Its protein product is CAWSVGTNTGELFF. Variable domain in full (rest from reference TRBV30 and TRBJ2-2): SQTIHQWPATLVQPVGSPLSLECTVEGTSNPNLYWYRQAAGRGLQLLFYSVGIGQISSEVPQNLSASRPQDRQFILSSKKLLLSDSGFYLCAWSVGTNTGELFFGEGSRLTVL.

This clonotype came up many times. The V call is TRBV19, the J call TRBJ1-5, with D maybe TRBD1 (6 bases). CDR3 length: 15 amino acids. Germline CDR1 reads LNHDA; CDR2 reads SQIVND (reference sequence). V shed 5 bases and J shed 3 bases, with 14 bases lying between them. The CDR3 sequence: CASSPRGGNNQPQHF. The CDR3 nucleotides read TGTGCCAGTAGTCCAAGGGGGGGGAACAATCAGCCCCAGCATTTT.

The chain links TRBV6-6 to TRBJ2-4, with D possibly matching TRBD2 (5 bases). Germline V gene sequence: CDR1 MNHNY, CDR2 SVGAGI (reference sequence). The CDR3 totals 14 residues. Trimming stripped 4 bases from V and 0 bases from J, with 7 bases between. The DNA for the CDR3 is TGTGCCAGCAGTTCCGGGGTAGCCAAAAACATTCAGTACTTC. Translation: CASSSGVAKNIQYF.

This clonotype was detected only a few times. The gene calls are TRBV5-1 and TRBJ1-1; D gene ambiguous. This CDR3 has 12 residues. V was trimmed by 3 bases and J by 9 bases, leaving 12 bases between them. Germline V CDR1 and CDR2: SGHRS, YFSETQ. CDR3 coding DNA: TGCGCCAGCAGCTACGGAAACACAAAAGCTTTCTTT. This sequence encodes CASSYGNTKAFF.

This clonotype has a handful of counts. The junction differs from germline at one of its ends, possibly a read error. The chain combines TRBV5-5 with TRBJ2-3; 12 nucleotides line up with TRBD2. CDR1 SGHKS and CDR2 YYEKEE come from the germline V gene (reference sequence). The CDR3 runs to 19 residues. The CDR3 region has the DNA TGTGTCAGCAGCTTCGGCCGACTAGCGGGGGTGCCTGCTACAGATACGCAGTATTTT. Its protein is CVSSFGRLAGVPATDTQYF.

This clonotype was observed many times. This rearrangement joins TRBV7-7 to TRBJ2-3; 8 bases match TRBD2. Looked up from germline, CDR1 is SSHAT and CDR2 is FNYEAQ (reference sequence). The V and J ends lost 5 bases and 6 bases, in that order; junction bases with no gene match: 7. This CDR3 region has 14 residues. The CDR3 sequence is CASSPGLGFDTQYF. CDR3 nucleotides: TGTGCCAGCAGCCCGGGACTAGGCTTCGATACGCAGTATTTT. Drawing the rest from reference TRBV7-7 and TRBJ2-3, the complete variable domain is GAGVSQSPRYKVTKRGQDVTLRCDPISSHATLYWYQQALGQGPEFLTYFNYEAQPDKSGLPSDRFSAERPEGSISTLTIQRTEQRDSAMYRCASSPGLGFDTQYFGPGTRLTVL.

In DNA, the CDR3 is TGCAGCTTTCGGGACATGGACACTGAAGCTTTCTTT. This codes for CSFRDMDTEAFF. V is TRBV29-1 and J is TRBJ1-1, with a weak D call TRBD1 (6 bases). Germline CDR1 reads SQVTM; CDR2 reads ANQGSEA. The CDR3 sequence is 12 residues long. Trimming left V 8 bases short and J 3 bases short, with 13 bases between.

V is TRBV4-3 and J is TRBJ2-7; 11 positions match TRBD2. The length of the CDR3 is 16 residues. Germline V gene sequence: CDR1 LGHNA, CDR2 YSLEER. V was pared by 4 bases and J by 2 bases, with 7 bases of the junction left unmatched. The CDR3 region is CASSLMLAGGTYEQYF. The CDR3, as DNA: TGCGCCAGCAGCCTAATGCTAGCGGGGGGTACCTACGAGCAGTACTTC.

CDR3 loop: CATSLTGASGELFF. CDR3 nucleotide sequence: TGTGCCACCAGTTTGACAGGGGCAAGCGGGGAGCTGTTTTTT. V usage is TRBV24-1 and J usage is TRBJ2-2, with 8 bases lining up with TRBD1. Trimming at V came to 6 bases and at J to 7 bases, leaving 6 bases not matched to a gene. CDR1 is KGHDR, CDR2 SFDVKD, per germline. This CDR3 has 14 amino acids.

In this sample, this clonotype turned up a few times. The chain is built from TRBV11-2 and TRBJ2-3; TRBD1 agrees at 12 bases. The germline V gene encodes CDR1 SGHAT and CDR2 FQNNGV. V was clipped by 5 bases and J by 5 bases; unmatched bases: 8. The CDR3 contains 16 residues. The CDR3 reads CASSLLGQGARDTQYF. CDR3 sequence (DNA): TGTGCCAGCAGCCTTCTGGGACAGGGGGCAAGAGATACGCAGTATTTT.